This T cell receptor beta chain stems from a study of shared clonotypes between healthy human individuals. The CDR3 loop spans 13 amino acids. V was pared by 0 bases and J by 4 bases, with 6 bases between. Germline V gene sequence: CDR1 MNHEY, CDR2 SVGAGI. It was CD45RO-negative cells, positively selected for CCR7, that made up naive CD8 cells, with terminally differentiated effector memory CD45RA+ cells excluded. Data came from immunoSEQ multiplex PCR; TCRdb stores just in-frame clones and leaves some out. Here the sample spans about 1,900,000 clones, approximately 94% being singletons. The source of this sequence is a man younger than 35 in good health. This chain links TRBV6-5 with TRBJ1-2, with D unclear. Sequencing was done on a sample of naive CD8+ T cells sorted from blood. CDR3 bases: TGTGCCAGCAGTTACTCGACGCGCTATGGCTACACCTTC. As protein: CASSYSTRYGYTF.